This TCR beta chain was retrieved from a study of OX40 agonist ivuxolimab in advanced cancers. Here immunoSEQ multiplex PCR was the method, and the copy in TCRdb shows in-frame clones only, minus some. The sample includes about 67,000 clones, 70% to 85% of them seen just once. The sample was CD4+ or CD8+ T cells sorted from blood, taken in a trial of the OX40 agonist ivuxolimab. The TCR sequence derives from an adult with an advanced solid tumor such as melanoma, head and neck, liver or kidney cancer.

CDR3 coding DNA: TGTGCCAGCAGCTCAGAAACAGGGGGCAACACTGAAGCTTTCTTT. As protein: CASSSETGGNTEAFF. The V and J genes are TRBV5-4 and TRBJ1-1, with 9 bases aligning to TRBD1. CDR3 length equals 15 residues. With V trimmed by 3 bases and J by 2 bases, 5 bases remained unmatched. CDR1 is SGHNT, CDR2 YYREEE, per germline (reference sequence).